The rows below give T cell receptor beta chains drawn from one sample of a study of T cells in Graves' hyperthyroidism and ophthalmopathy. TCRdb re-derived calls from the multiplex PCR reads in MiXCR, one entry per CDR3 protein. The table records about 540,000 distinct CDR3 sequences, 35% to 55% of them present only once. Source material: peripheral blood or thyroid tissue (not recorded which). The origin of the receptors is a woman in her late teens or twenties with Graves' hyperthyroidism. The CDR3 runs from the conserved cysteine through the conserved F or W. A D gene is named only where the DNA matches it firmly. Size values are once, few and many counts, or a class for expanded clones, and some rows have none.

cdr3_length | j_call | clone_size | d_call | v_call | cdr3_nt | cdr3_aa
13 | TRBJ2-5 | . | TRBD2 | TRBV29-1 | TGCAGCTCGTCCCCGGGAGGGAGGGAGACCCAGTACTTC | CSSSPGGRETQYF
15 | TRBJ2-7 | . | . | TRBV4-1 | TGTGCCAGCAGCCAAGATGGGGGGAGCTCCTACGAGCAGTACTTC | CASSQDGGSSYEQYF
12 | TRBJ1-2 | . | . | TRBV12-3/TRBV12-4 | TGTGCCAGCAGTTTAGCTGGGGAGGGATACACCTTC | CASSLAGEGYTF
15 | TRBJ2-7 | many | TRBD1 | TRBV7-9 | TGTGCCAGCAGCTCAGGACAGGGCCCGTCGTACGAGCAGTACTTC | CASSSGQGPSYEQYF
14 | TRBJ1-6 | once | . | TRBV10-3 | TGTGCCATCAGTGTACAGGGCAGGGGTGCACCCCTCCACTTT | CAISVQGRGAPLHF
18 | TRBJ2-6 | many | TRBD1 | TRBV14 | TGTGCCAGCAGCTCAGGGTGGCAGGGGGTTCGTGGGGCCAACGTCCTGACTTTC | CASSSGWQGVRGANVLTF
14 | TRBJ1-1 | . | TRBD1 | TRBV20-1 | TGCAGTGCTACATCAGGGGGCTCGGATAATGAAGCTTTCTTT | CSATSGGSDNEAFF
12 | TRBJ1-5 | many | . | TRBV7-9 | TGTGCCAGCAGCATGGGAGATCAGCCCCAGCATTTT | CASSMGDQPQHF
14 | TRBJ1-1 | many | TRBD1 | TRBV5-1 | TGCGCCAGCAGCGTCCGGGACAGGGGAACTGAAGCTTTCTTT | CASSVRDRGTEAFF
13 | TRBJ1-2 | . | . | TRBV7-2 | TGTGCCAGCAGCCGGACTAGCGGGAAGGGCTACACCTTC | CASSRTSGKGYTF
14 | TRBJ2-7 | once | TRBD1 | TRBV20-1 | TGCAGTGCTAGAAACCCATGGACAGGGTGGGAGCAGTACTTC | CSARNPWTGWEQYF
14 | TRBJ1-2 | . | . | TRBV10-3 | TGTGCCATCAGGATGGGACGGGGCGGCGATGGCTACACCTTC | CAIRMGRGGDGYTF
16 | TRBJ1-6 | many | . | TRBV20-1 | TGCAGTGCTAGCCCCCCGTCGGGAGTGGGAAATTCACCCCTCCACTTT | CSASPPSGVGNSPLHF
13 | TRBJ2-1 | few | . | TRBV2 | TGTGCCAGCAGTTATAGCTCCTACAATGAGCAGTTCTTC | CASSYSSYNEQFF
15 | TRBJ1-2 | many | . | TRBV20-1 | TGCAGTGCTAGAGGGGGGATTGACTCTAACTATGGCTACACCTTC | CSARGGIDSNYGYTF
14 | TRBJ2-7 | . | . | TRBV7-9 | TGTGCCAGCAGTGAAGTGCGGGACAGCAACGAGCAGTACTTC | CASSEVRDSNEQYF
13 | TRBJ2-3 | few | TRBD2 | TRBV20-1 | TGCAGTGCTAGGAGACTAGCTATGGATACGCAGTATTTT | CSARRLAMDTQYF
17 | TRBJ2-5 | . | . | TRBV12-3/TRBV12-4 | TGTGCCAGCACGATCAAAGTGGGCCGGGACTACCAAGAGACCCAGTACTTC | CASTIKVGRDYQETQYF
15 | TRBJ1-1 | . | . | TRBV20-1 | TGCAGTGCCAGCAGTGGTGACAGTGCTTACTCTGAAGCTTTCTTT | CSASSGDSAYSEAFF
16 | TRBJ2-1 | . | TRBD2 | TRBV6-9 | TGTGCCAGCAGTTATCTCCCTAGCGGGACCAGCAATGAGCAGTTCTTC | CASSYLPSGTSNEQFF
14 | TRBJ2-5 | . | TRBD2 | TRBV12-3/TRBV12-4 | TGTGCCAGCACCGGGGGGTATACGGGCGAGACCCAGTACTTC | CASTGGYTGETQYF
14 | TRBJ1-5 | many | TRBD1 | TRBV6-6 | TGTGCCAGCAGTTACGGGACAGGGAGTCAGCCCCAGCATTTT | CASSYGTGSQPQHF
15 | TRBJ2-7 | . | TRBD2 | TRBV2 | TGTGCCAGCAGTTCAACCGGACTAGCGGGATACGAGCAGTACTTC | CASSSTGLAGYEQYF
14 | TRBJ2-1 | few | TRBD2 | TRBV24-1 | TGTGCCACCAGTGAAGCGGGAGCGGGTAATGAGCAGTTCTTC | CATSEAGAGNEQFF
16 | TRBJ2-2 | many | . | TRBV7-8 | TGTGCCAGCAGCTTAACAGGCCCTTCGAACACCGGGGAGCTGTTTTTT | CASSLTGPSNTGELFF
13 | TRBJ2-1 | . | . | TRBV7-9 | TGTGCCAGCAGCTTACAGGAAGGGGTTGAGCAGTTCTTC | CASSLQEGVEQFF
15 | TRBJ1-1 | . | . | TRBV7-9 | TGTGCCAGCAGCCACGGGGTATCTTCCTACACTGAAGCTTTCTTT | CASSHGVSSYTEAFF
19 | TRBJ2-5 | . | TRBD2 | TRBV7-7 | TGTGCTAGCAGCTTAGGAGGGTCTAGCGGGAGGTACCCACAAGAGACCCAGTACTTC | CASSLGGSSGRYPQETQYF
13 | TRBJ1-6 | many | . | TRBV6-5 | TGTGCCAGCAGTTACAGCTGGAATTCACCCCTCCACTTT | CASSYSWNSPLHF
17 | TRBJ1-2 | few | TRBD1 | TRBV6-1 | TGTGCCAGCAGTGACCTAGACAGGGTTGGGAGCTCGCGGGGCTACACCTTC | CASSDLDRVGSSRGYTF
16 | TRBJ2-7 | once | TRBD1 | TRBV5-4 | TGTGCCAGCAGCAGGGGGCGGCGGCAGAGCACAGATACGCAGTACTTC | CASSRGRRQSTDTQYF
14 | TRBJ1-1 | . | . | TRBV10-3 | TGTGCCATCAGTACGGGACACCCGAACACTGAAGCTTTCTTT | CAISTGHPNTEAFF
10 | TRBJ2-2 | . | . | TRBV20-1 | TGCAGTGCTAGCGCCGGGGAGCTGTTTTTT | CSASAGELFF
16 | TRBJ2-1 | . | TRBD2 | TRBV2 | TGTGCCAGCAGTGAAGGACTAGCGGGAGGGGACAATGAGCAGTTCTTC | CASSEGLAGGDNEQFF
16 | TRBJ2-3 | . | TRBD2 | TRBV12-3/TRBV12-4 | TGTGCCAGCAGTTTAGGGGTCGCGGGAGGCTCAGATACGCAGTATTTT | CASSLGVAGGSDTQYF
15 | TRBJ2-2 | few | TRBD2 | TRBV7-9 | TGTGCCAGCAGCTCTAGCGGGAGGGACACCGGGGAGCTGTTTTTT | CASSSSGRDTGELFF
12 | TRBJ1-2 | . | . | TRBV24-1 | TGTGCCACCCAGGGGACTAACTATGGCTACACCTTC | CATQGTNYGYTF
14 | TRBJ1-6 | many | . | TRBV7-9 | TGTGCCAGCAGCTTAGAGTCTTATAATTCACCCCTCCACTTT | CASSLESYNSPLHF
14 | TRBJ2-5 | . | . | TRBV7-9 | TGTGCCAGCAGCCAAAGTAGCGCAAAAGAGACCCAGTACTTC | CASSQSSAKETQYF
16 | TRBJ2-7 | . | . | TRBV7-2 | TGTGCCAGCAGCCTAAATGGCGGGCCAGCAGGCAATGAGCAGTACTTC | CASSLNGGPAGNEQYF
9 | TRBJ2-5 | . | . | TRBV7-9 | TGTGCCAGCAGCTTGGTCCAGTACTTC | CASSLVQYF
16 | TRBJ2-7 | many | . | TRBV7-2 | TGTGCCAGCAGCTTATTCTCGGCAGGGGAGGACTACGAGCAGTACTTC | CASSLFSAGEDYEQYF
12 | TRBJ1-1 | . | . | TRBV6-1 | TGTGCCAGCAGTGAAGGGGCTAGCGGGAGTTTCTTT | CASSEGASGSFF
15 | TRBJ2-3 | . | TRBD2 | TRBV7-2 | TGTGCCAGCAGCTTAGTCGCGACTAGCGGGACGGGGCAGTATTTT | CASSLVATSGTGQYF
17 | TRBJ2-2 | few | TRBD2 | TRBV7-9 | TGTGCCAGCAGCCAAGAGGCGGGAGCTCCGAACACCGGGGAGCTGTTTTTT | CASSQEAGAPNTGELFF
12 | TRBJ2-5 | many | . | TRBV4-1 | TGCGCCAGCAGCCAAGACAGGGAGACCCAGTACTTC | CASSQDRETQYF
13 | TRBJ2-5 | . | TRBD2 | TRBV29-1 | TGCAGCGTTGTGGGGAGGGGAAGGGAGACCCAGTACTTC | CSVVGRGRETQYF
12 | TRBJ2-5 | . | TRBD1 | TRBV29-1 | TGCAGCGTTGAAAAGGGGGCCGAGACCCAGTACTTC | CSVEKGAETQYF
12 | TRBJ1-2 | . | . | TRBV7-8 | TGTGCCAGCAGCCAAGGGGTTGGCGGCTACACCTTC | CASSQGVGGYTF
13 | TRBJ1-2 | . | . | TRBV29-1 | TGCAGCCTCTCAGGGGACGAGGGCTATGGCTACACCTTC | CSLSGDEGYGYTF
17 | TRBJ2-5 | . | TRBD2 | TRBV20-1 | TGCAGTGCTAGGCAAACGGGCGGGAGGGCGTACCAAGAGACCCAGTACTTC | CSARQTGGRAYQETQYF
12 | TRBJ2-7 | . | TRBD2 | TRBV27 | TGTGCCGGCAGTTTAGCGGGCCGGGAGCAGTACTTC | CAGSLAGREQYF
14 | TRBJ2-2 | many | . | TRBV15 | TGTGCCACCAGCTTTCGGACAAGCACCGGGGAGCTGTTTTTT | CATSFRTSTGELFF
15 | TRBJ2-7 | few | TRBD1 | TRBV6-5 | TGTGCCAGCAGTGCTCCGGGACAGGGGAACTCCGAGCAGTACTTC | CASSAPGQGNSEQYF
15 | TRBJ2-1 | . | . | TRBV7-2 | TGTGCCAGCAGCTTGCGGGGCACTACCTACAATGAGCAGTTCTTC | CASSLRGTTYNEQFF
15 | TRBJ1-1 | many | TRBD1 | TRBV7-9 | TGTGCCAGCAGCTTCGGACAGGGTGAGAACACTGAAGCTTTCTTT | CASSFGQGENTEAFF